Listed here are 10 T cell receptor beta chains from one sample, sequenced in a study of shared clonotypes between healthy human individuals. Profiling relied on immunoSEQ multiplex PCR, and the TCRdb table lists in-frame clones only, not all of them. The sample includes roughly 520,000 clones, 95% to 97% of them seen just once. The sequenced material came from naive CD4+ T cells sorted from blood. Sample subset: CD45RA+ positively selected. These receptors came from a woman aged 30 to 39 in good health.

This chain's CDR3 is CASSLKAGRETQYF. The CDR3 DNA reads TGTGCCAGCAGCTTAAAGGCGGGGAGGGAGACCCAGTACTTC. J is TRBJ2-5 and V is TRBV7-9; D possibly corresponds to TRBD2 (6 bases). With 2 bases removed from V and 5 bases from J, the gap between germline ends came to 12 bases. There are 14 residues in the CDR3. CDR1 is SEHNR and CDR2 is FQNEAQ in the germline V gene (reference sequence).

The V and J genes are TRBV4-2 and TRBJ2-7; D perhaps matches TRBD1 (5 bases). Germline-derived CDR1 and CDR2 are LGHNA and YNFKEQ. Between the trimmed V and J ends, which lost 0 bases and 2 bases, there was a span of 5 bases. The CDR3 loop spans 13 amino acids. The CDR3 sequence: CASSQDRAYEQYF. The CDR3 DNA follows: TGTGCCAGCAGCCAAGACAGGGCCTACGAGCAGTACTTC.

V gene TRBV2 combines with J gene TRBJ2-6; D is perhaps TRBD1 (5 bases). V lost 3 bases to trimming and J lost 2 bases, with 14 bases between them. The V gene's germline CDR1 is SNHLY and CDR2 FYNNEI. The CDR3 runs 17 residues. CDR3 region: CASSEFRVWPGANVLTF. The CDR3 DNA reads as TGTGCCAGCAGTGAGTTCAGGGTCTGGCCTGGGGCCAACGTCCTGACTTTC. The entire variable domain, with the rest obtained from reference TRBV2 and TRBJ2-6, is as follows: EPEVTQTPSHQVTQMGQEVILRCVPISNHLYFYWYRQILGQKVEFLVSFYNNEISEKSEIFDDQFSVERPDGSNFTLKIRSTKLEDSAMYFCASSEFRVWPGANVLTFGAGSRLTVL.

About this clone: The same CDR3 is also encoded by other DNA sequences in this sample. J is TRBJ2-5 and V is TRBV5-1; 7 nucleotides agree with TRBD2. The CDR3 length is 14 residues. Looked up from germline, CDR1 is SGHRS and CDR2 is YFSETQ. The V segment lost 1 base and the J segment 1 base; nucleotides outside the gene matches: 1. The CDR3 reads CASSLPSGQETQYF. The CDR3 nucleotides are TGCGCCAGCAGCTTGCCTAGCGGCCAAGAGACCCAGTACTTC.

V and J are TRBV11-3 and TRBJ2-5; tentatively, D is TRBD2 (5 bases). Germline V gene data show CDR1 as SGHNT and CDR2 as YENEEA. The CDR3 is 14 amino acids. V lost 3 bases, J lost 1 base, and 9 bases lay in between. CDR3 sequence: CASSFSGPQETQYF. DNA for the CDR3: TGTGCCAGCAGCTTCAGCGGCCCCCAAGAGACCCAGTACTTC.

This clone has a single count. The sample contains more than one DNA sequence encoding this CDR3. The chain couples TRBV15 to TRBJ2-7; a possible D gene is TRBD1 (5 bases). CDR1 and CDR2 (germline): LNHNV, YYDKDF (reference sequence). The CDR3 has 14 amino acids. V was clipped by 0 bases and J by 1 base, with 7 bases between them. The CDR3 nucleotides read TGTGCCACCAGCAGAGATAGGGGTTCCTACGAGCAGTACTTC. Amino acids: CATSRDRGSYEQYF.

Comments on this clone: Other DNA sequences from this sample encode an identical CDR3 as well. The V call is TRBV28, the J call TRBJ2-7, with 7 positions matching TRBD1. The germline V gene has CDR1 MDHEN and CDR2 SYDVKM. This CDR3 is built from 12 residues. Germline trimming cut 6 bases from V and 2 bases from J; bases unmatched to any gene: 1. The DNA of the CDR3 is TGTGCCAGCAGCCAGGGGGCCTACGAGCAGTACTTC. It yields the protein CASSQGAYEQYF.

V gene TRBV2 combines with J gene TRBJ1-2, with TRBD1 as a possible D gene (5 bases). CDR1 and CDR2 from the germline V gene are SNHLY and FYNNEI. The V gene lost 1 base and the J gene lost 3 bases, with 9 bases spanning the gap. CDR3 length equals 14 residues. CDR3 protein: CASSEDGGHYGYTF. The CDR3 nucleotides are TGTGCCAGCAGTGAAGACGGGGGACACTATGGCTACACCTTC.

The DNA for the CDR3 is TGTGCCAGCAGGGCGGAGGCCTACGAGCAGTACTTC. Its translation is CASRAEAYEQYF. The chain employs TRBV2 and TRBJ2-5; weak D call: TRBD2 (5 bases). The DNA end is more similar to TRBJ2-7, so the J call may be wrong. Germline lookup yields CDR1 SNHLY and CDR2 FYNNEI. This CDR3 has 12 residues.

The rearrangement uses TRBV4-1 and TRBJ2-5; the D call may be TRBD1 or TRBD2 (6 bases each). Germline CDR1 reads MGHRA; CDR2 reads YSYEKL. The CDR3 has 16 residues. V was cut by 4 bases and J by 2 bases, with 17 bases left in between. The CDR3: CASSRLIGGTQETQYF. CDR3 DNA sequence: TGCGCCAGCAGCCGACTGATTGGGGGGACACAAGAGACCCAGTACTTC.